A selection of T cell receptor beta chains follows, all from one sample in a study of T cell responses to AZD1222 COVID-19 vaccine. This table comes from immunoSEQ multiplex PCR, and its TCRdb copy is limited to in-frame clones, with some not included. Here the sample spans around 120,000 clones, about 85% being singletons. Material: peripheral blood, obtained 28 days after the second AZD1222 dose. The receptors here all came from an adult who received the AZD1222 COVID-19 vaccine. Both conserved end residues are part of each CDR3. D genes are given only for firm matches. Clone size appears in some rows only: once, few, many, or a class for an expanded clone.

v_call: TRBV19; d_call: TRBD1; j_call: TRBJ2-3; clone_size: .; cdr3_nt: TGTGCCAGTAGTATCCTGGACAGGGGCCACCCCAGGGCAGATACGCAGTATTTT; cdr3_aa: CASSILDRGHPRADTQYF
v_call: TRBV28; d_call: TRBD1; j_call: TRBJ1-5; clone_size: .; cdr3_nt: TGTGCCAGCAGCCTGACAGGGGGGAGCAATCAGCCCCAGCATTTT; cdr3_aa: CASSLTGGSNQPQHF
v_call: TRBV7-9; d_call: .; j_call: TRBJ2-1; clone_size: .; cdr3_nt: TGTGCCAGCAGGCTTTTAAATGGTGAGCAGTTCTTC; cdr3_aa: CASRLLNGEQFF
v_call: TRBV19; d_call: .; j_call: TRBJ2-3; clone_size: .; cdr3_nt: TGTGCCAGTAGTGAGGGACCAAACACAGATACGCAGTATTTT; cdr3_aa: CASSEGPNTDTQYF
v_call: TRBV28; d_call: .; j_call: TRBJ1-6; clone_size: .; cdr3_nt: TGTGCCAGCGGGGAGCTAAATTCACCCCTCCACTTT; cdr3_aa: CASGELNSPLHF
v_call: TRBV5-4; d_call: .; j_call: TRBJ1-2; clone_size: .; cdr3_nt: TGTGCCAGCAGCTTGTCCCGGATCTACACCTTC; cdr3_aa: CASSLSRIYTF
v_call: TRBV20-1; d_call: .; j_call: TRBJ2-7; clone_size: .; cdr3_nt: TGCAGTGCTAGTGACCGGGACTTGAGCTCCTACGAGCAGTACTTC; cdr3_aa: CSASDRDLSSYEQYF
v_call: TRBV3-1/TRBV3-2; d_call: .; j_call: TRBJ2-7; clone_size: few; cdr3_nt: TGTGCCAGCAGCCGGGGACGGAATTCCTACGAGCAGTACTTC; cdr3_aa: CASSRGRNSYEQYF
v_call: TRBV27; d_call: .; j_call: TRBJ1-6; clone_size: .; cdr3_nt: TGTGCCAGCAGTTTATTCCCGGGGAGGAATTCACCCCTCCACTTT; cdr3_aa: CASSLFPGRNSPLHF
v_call: TRBV7-2; d_call: TRBD2; j_call: TRBJ2-1; clone_size: .; cdr3_nt: TGTGCCAGCAGCCGCTGGTCGTTGCGGGAGATCTTAAATGAGCAGTTCTTC; cdr3_aa: CASSRWSLREILNEQFF
v_call: TRBV19; d_call: .; j_call: TRBJ2-2; clone_size: .; cdr3_nt: TGTGCCAGTAGTATAGATTCAAGCGGGGAGCTGTTTTTT; cdr3_aa: CASSIDSSGELFF
v_call: TRBV24-1; d_call: .; j_call: TRBJ2-1; clone_size: few; cdr3_nt: TGTGCCACCAGTGAAGGCCCAACCGGGGAGCAGTTCTTC; cdr3_aa: CATSEGPTGEQFF
v_call: TRBV11-2; d_call: .; j_call: TRBJ2-5; clone_size: few; cdr3_nt: TGTGCCAGCAGCTTAGAGTGGCAGTTACAAGAGACCCAGTACTTC; cdr3_aa: CASSLEWQLQETQYF
v_call: TRBV28; d_call: .; j_call: TRBJ2-6; clone_size: .; cdr3_nt: TGTGCCAGCAGTCTCCTTACATTTACAGGGTCAGGGGCCAACGTCCTGACTTTC; cdr3_aa: CASSLLTFTGSGANVLTF
v_call: TRBV7-2; d_call: .; j_call: TRBJ2-2; clone_size: few; cdr3_nt: TGTGCCAGCAGCTTACAGGTTTGGGCCACCGGGGAGCTGTTTTTT; cdr3_aa: CASSLQVWATGELFF
v_call: TRBV27; d_call: TRBD2; j_call: TRBJ2-7; clone_size: .; cdr3_nt: TGTGCCAGCAGCTCCAGCGGGAGTACCTACGAGCAGTACTTC; cdr3_aa: CASSSSGSTYEQYF
v_call: TRBV12-3/TRBV12-4; d_call: .; j_call: TRBJ1-3; clone_size: .; cdr3_nt: TGTGCCAGCAGTTTTCTAAACACCATATATTTT; cdr3_aa: CASSFLNTIYF
v_call: TRBV6-2/TRBV6-3; d_call: .; j_call: TRBJ2-1; clone_size: .; cdr3_nt: TGTGCCAGCAGTTACCAGGGACTCACCAATGAGCAGTTCTTC; cdr3_aa: CASSYQGLTNEQFF
v_call: TRBV9; d_call: .; j_call: TRBJ1-3; clone_size: .; cdr3_nt: TGTGCCAGCAGCGTATACCCTGGAAACACCATATATTTT; cdr3_aa: CASSVYPGNTIYF
v_call: TRBV9; d_call: TRBD1; j_call: TRBJ1-4; clone_size: .; cdr3_nt: TGTGCCAGCAGCTTCCGGACAGGGGTGGATGAAAAACTGTTTTTT; cdr3_aa: CASSFRTGVDEKLFF
v_call: TRBV27; d_call: TRBD2; j_call: TRBJ2-3; clone_size: .; cdr3_nt: TGTGCCAGCAGTTCTGGTGCAACGGGACTAGCGGGAGCCTTAGATACGCAGTATTTT; cdr3_aa: CASSSGATGLAGALDTQYF
v_call: TRBV7-3; d_call: .; j_call: TRBJ2-1; clone_size: .; cdr3_nt: TGTGCCAGCAGCTCCCACCTCCCCCCAAGCTATGAGCAGTTCTTC; cdr3_aa: CASSSHLPPSYEQFF
v_call: TRBV5-1; d_call: .; j_call: TRBJ1-2; clone_size: .; cdr3_nt: TGCGCCAGCAGCTTGTTACCCCCACGGGGGGCTCCCTCTAACTATGGCTACACCTTC; cdr3_aa: CASSLLPPRGAPSNYGYTF